This T cell receptor (beta chain) is from a study of blood T cell repertoires in COVID-19. CDR3 length: 16 amino acids. V lost 11 bases and J lost 0, with 21 bases in between. The germline gives CDR1 WSHSY, CDR2 SAAADI. Participant age was about 18 to 89 years, and participants resided in roughly 24 US areas. As originally analysed: Amplified reference gene primers provided the basis for estimating nucleated cell counts. Clones were read by immunoSEQ multiplex PCR, and TCRdb kept only the in-frame ones, dropping some. V, J and clone size are those of that table, while D and trimming were read from the DNA. The sample contains about 310,000 clones, 87% of which appear only once.

This chain joins TRBV10-2 and TRBJ2-3, with a tentative D call TRBD2 (7 bases). What was sequenced was PBMCs or T cells enriched from blood (not recorded which). This clonotype was obtained from a woman between 18 and 29 years old who had recovered from COVID-19. CDR3 coding DNA: TGCGCCGCCCTAGGGGGGGTGGCCTCTAGCACAGATACGCAGTATTTT. Translated, it gives CAALGGVASSTDTQYF.